This entry features one T cell receptor beta chain sequence. Its antigen remains unidentified. CDR1 SGHNT and CDR2 YYREEE come from the germline V gene (reference sequence). V trimming: 4 bases; J trimming: 6 bases; junction bases outside the gene matches: 8. The length of the CDR3 is 15 residues. This record comes from a study of cytomegalovirus exposure and HLA in healthy donors. Whole-study results and caveats: According to an earlier analysis, most TCR beta V segments yielded productive rearrangements about 90% or about 30% of the time.

Amplification used 60 Vbeta primers and 13 Jbeta primers. The data were produced by immunoSEQ multiplex PCR, yet TCRdb's version contains in-frame clones alone and is incomplete. Among 130,000 to 150,000 clones, under 70% were seen once, and the ten largest hold roughly 3.1%. Sequencing was done on a sample of PBMCs. The chain employs TRBV5-4 and TRBJ1-5, with 9 bases identical to TRBD1. The TCR was taken from a woman aged 30 to 39 in good health and CMV-seropositive. CDR3 in amino acids: CASSDGTGKGQPQHF. Here the CDR3 DNA reads TGTGCCAGCAGCGACGGGACAGGGAAGGGTCAGCCCCAGCATTTT. Full variable domain (missing parts from reference TRBV5-4 and TRBJ1-5): ETGVTQSPTHLIKTRGQQVTLRCSSQSGHNTVSWYQQALGQGPQFIFQYYREEENGRGNFPPRFSGLQFPNYSSELNVNALELDDSALYLCASSDGTGKGQPQHFGDGTRLSIL.